Listed below are T cell receptor beta chains from one sample, sequenced in a study of blood T cells in healthy people across ages. TCRdb fed the 5' RACE reads into MiXCR, producing one record per CDR3 protein. Of some 1.4 million distinct CDR3 sequences in the sample, roughly 45% were seen once. Material: blood. Source of these receptors: a woman aged 18-29 years in good health. CDR3s include the opening cysteine and the closing phenylalanine or tryptophan. Fields, in order: V gene, clone size, CDR3 length, J gene, D gene, CDR3 DNA, CDR3 protein. A D gene is named only where the DNA matches it firmly. Size is omitted from some rows. Given values are once, few, many or a class for expanded clones.

TRBV30	.	14	TRBJ2-3	.	TGTGCCTGGAGGGTACTGGGGGCGACAGATAAGCAGTATTTT	CAWRVLGATDKQYF
TRBV5-1	many	14	TRBJ2-3	.	TGCGCCAGCAGCTTGGACCCAGGGACAGATACGCAGTATTTT	CASSLDPGTDTQYF
TRBV7-9	.	15	TRBJ1-1	.	TGTGCCAGCAACTTAATGGTCGGGTGGGGCACTGAAGCTTTCTTT	CASNLMVGWGTEAFF
TRBV6-5	few	15	TRBJ1-2	.	TGTGCCAGCAGTTACTTTCAGGACATTAACTATGGCTACACCTTC	CASSYFQDINYGYTF
TRBV5-1	many	16	TRBJ2-2	TRBD2	TGCGCCAGCAGCTTGAAGACTAGCCCGAACACCGGGGAGCTGTTTTTT	CASSLKTSPNTGELFF
TRBV20-1	once	17	TRBJ2-5	TRBD2	TGCAGTGCTAGAGCGGGAGGGCCCAGGAGAACCTACAATGAGCAGTACTTC	CSARAGGPRRTYNEQYF
TRBV27	.	16	TRBJ2-7	.	TGTGCCAGCAGTTTATCACGACACCCGAGCTCCTACGAGCAGTACTTC	CASSLSRHPSSYEQYF
TRBV20-1	.	14	TRBJ2-4	.	TGCAGTGCGGCGGTGGCTAGGGGTGATCGTGAGCAGTACTTC	CSAAVARGDREQYF
TRBV11-3	.	15	TRBJ2-5	TRBD2	TGTGCCAGCAGTAAAGCGGGGGGAATGGGGGAGACCCAGTACTTC	CASSKAGGMGETQYF
TRBV5-4	few	18	TRBJ2-7	.	TGTGCCAGCAGCTTGGGCGGGGCAGTGAAAATCTCCTACAATGAGCAGTACTTC	CASSLGGAVKISYNEQYF
TRBV18	.	13	TRBJ2-3	.	TGTGCCAGCTCCGGATTACCGGGAGATACGCAGTATTTT	CASSGLPGDTQYF
TRBV29-1	.	14	TRBJ2-1	.	TGCAGCGTTGACCTAGGGGTCTCCTACAATGAGCAGTTCTTC	CSVDLGVSYNEQFF
TRBV24-1	.	15	TRBJ2-1	.	TGTGCCACCAGTGAAACAGGGACCCTCTACAATGAGCAGTTCTTC	CATSETGTLYNEQFF
TRBV11-2	many	13	TRBJ2-1	TRBD2	TGTGCCAGCAGCGTCCGACTAGCGGGGATTATGTTCTTC	CASSVRLAGIMFF
TRBV24-1	.	16	TRBJ2-2	TRBD1	TGTGCCACCAGTGATTTGCAGGGGGCGGACACCGGGGAGCTGTTTTTT	CATSDLQGADTGELFF
TRBV6-2/TRBV6-3	few	16	TRBJ1-5	.	TGTGCCAGCAGTTACCCCGCGCGGGGGGGCGCACAGCCCCAGCATTTT	CASSYPARGGAQPQHF
TRBV2	.	12	TRBJ2-7	.	TGTGCCGGGAGTCCCGTAGTCTACGAGCAGTACTTC	CAGSPVVYEQYF
TRBV20-1	.	10	TRBJ1-1	TRBD1	TGCAGTGCTAGGGACAGGAACGCTTTCTTT	CSARDRNAFF
TRBV9	.	16	TRBJ2-7	.	TGTGCCAGCAGCCTCCAGGCAGGGGTCCTAGTGAACGAGCAGTACTTC	CASSLQAGVLVNEQYF
TRBV24-1	.	14	TRBJ1-2	.	TGTGCCACCAGTGCCCAGGGGACTAACTATGGCTACACCTTC	CATSAQGTNYGYTF
TRBV20-1	.	14	TRBJ2-1	.	TGCAGTGCCACCGGAGCCGGCACCTACAATGAGCAGTTCTTC	CSATGAGTYNEQFF
TRBV5-1	.	16	TRBJ2-1	.	TGCGCCAGCAGCTTGGGGAGGGCGATTTCCTACAATGAGCAGTTCTTC	CASSLGRAISYNEQFF
TRBV2	many	12	TRBJ2-7	TRBD1	TGTGCCAGCAGTGGACAGGGCTACGAGCAGTACTTC	CASSGQGYEQYF
TRBV28	.	14	TRBJ1-4	.	TGTGCCAGCAGTTTAGCCTTAGATAATGAAAAACTGTTTTTT	CASSLALDNEKLFF
TRBV20-1	few	13	TRBJ2-5	.	TGCAGTATAGGCAGGGGTACAGAAGAGACCCAGTACTTC	CSIGRGTEETQYF
TRBV18	few	15	TRBJ1-2	TRBD1	TGTGCCAGCTCACTTGGGACAGGGGGTTTGAATGGCTACACCTTC	CASSLGTGGLNGYTF
TRBV27	.	15	TRBJ1-5	.	TGTGCCAGCAGTTTAACGAGACAGGGCAATCAGCCCCAGCATTTT	CASSLTRQGNQPQHF
TRBV3-1	few	12	TRBJ2-3	.	TGTGCCAGCAGCAATCCGGGGGATACGCAGTATTTT	CASSNPGDTQYF
TRBV9	once	13	TRBJ2-2	.	TGTGCCAGCAGCGTATGGGGTACCGGGGAGCTGTTTTTT	CASSVWGTGELFF
TRBV6-5	.	15	TRBJ2-7	.	TGTGCCAGCAGTTACAACCTCGGGGAGGCCTACGAGCAGTACTTC	CASSYNLGEAYEQYF
TRBV4-1	few	14	TRBJ1-2	.	TGCGCCAGCAGCCAAGGCCCCGGGACACCCGGCTACACCTTC	CASSQGPGTPGYTF
TRBV5-1	few	14	TRBJ2-7	.	TGTGCCAGCAAGCAGGACGTCGCATCCTACGAGCAGTACTTC	CASKQDVASYEQYF
TRBV30	.	13	TRBJ2-5	.	TGTGCCTGGGGCACAGGGATGCAAGAGACCCAGTACTTC	CAWGTGMQETQYF
TRBV7-9	.	16	TRBJ2-5	.	TGTGCCAGCAGCTTATGGGATAGGGTGAGGTACAATCAGCAGTACTTC	CASSLWDRVRYNQQYF
TRBV12-3/TRBV12-4	.	13	TRBJ1-2	.	TGTGCCAGCATGGGCCGGGGTATTAGCGGCTACACCTTC	CASMGRGISGYTF
TRBV6-2/TRBV6-3	.	16	TRBJ1-2	TRBD1	TGTGCCAGCAGTACACTCTCCGGGACAGGGGACTATGGCTACACCTTC	CASSTLSGTGDYGYTF
TRBV20-1	.	18	TRBJ1-5	TRBD1	TGCAGTGCTAACACACAGGGGGCAATTAACTATGGCAATCAGCCCCAGCATTTT	CSANTQGAINYGNQPQHF
TRBV5-5	.	16	TRBJ2-1	.	TGTGCCAGCAGCTTGGGACCGCAAAACTCCTACAATGAGCAGTTCTTC	CASSLGPQNSYNEQFF
TRBV28	once	10	TRBJ1-1	.	TGTGCCAGCAGTTCTCAATCAGCTTTCTTT	CASSSQSAFF
TRBV27	.	15	TRBJ1-2	TRBD1	TGTGCCAGCAGTTTCCGACAGGGGGCTAACTATGGCTACACCTTC	CASSFRQGANYGYTF
TRBV5-6	.	15	TRBJ1-5	.	TGTGCCAGCAGCCGCACCCGAGGGGCGAGTCCGCCCCAGCATTTT	CASSRTRGASPPQHF
TRBV10-3	.	14	TRBJ1-3	.	TGTGCCATCAGAGAGTCCAGCTCTGGAAACACCATATATTTT	CAIRESSSGNTIYF
TRBV12-5	.	17	TRBJ2-3	TRBD1	TGTGCTAGTGGTTTGGCACCAAAGACAGGGGCGGGAGATACGCAGTATTTT	CASGLAPKTGAGDTQYF
TRBV11-2	.	16	TRBJ2-3	TRBD2	TGTGCCAGCAGTTTTACTCCCGGGACTAGCAGAGATACGCAGTATTTT	CASSFTPGTSRDTQYF